This T cell receptor beta chain comes out of a study of post-analysis software for immune sequencing data. Across the study: Patients with relapsing-remitting, secondary progressive and progressive-relapsing multiple sclerosis courses were all represented. General study results and limits: Four to six TRBV segments (TRBV5-6, TRBV5-1 and TRBV20-1 among them) occurred more frequently in patients than in controls. Batch-matched samples strongly co-clustered by F measure. Controls showed significantly higher normalized Chao1 diversity than did multiple sclerosis patients.

The length of the CDR3 is 12 residues. The germline gives CDR1 DFQATT, CDR2 SNEGSKA (reference sequence). The ends were cut back, 3 bases at V and 0 bases at J, with 6 bases in the middle. Libraries were made from TCR beta cDNA, and they carried unique molecular identifiers. There were roughly 0.9 to 10 million T cells, and roughly 0.5 million cDNA molecules came from them. TCRdb redid the calling of the PCR reads with MiXCR, one entry per CDR3 protein. The sample lists 750,000 to 950,000 distinct CDR3 sequences, approximately 57% seen once, with approximately 4.5% in the top ten. Note on this clonotype: The antigen is undetermined.

The sample taken for sequencing was blood. V gene TRBV20-1 combines with J gene TRBJ2-7; D gene ambiguous. This sequence was found in a girl aged 10-17 years with multiple sclerosis. CDR3 DNA: TGCAGTGCTAGCGCTAGCTCCTACGAGCAGTACTTC. This encodes CSASASSYEQYF.